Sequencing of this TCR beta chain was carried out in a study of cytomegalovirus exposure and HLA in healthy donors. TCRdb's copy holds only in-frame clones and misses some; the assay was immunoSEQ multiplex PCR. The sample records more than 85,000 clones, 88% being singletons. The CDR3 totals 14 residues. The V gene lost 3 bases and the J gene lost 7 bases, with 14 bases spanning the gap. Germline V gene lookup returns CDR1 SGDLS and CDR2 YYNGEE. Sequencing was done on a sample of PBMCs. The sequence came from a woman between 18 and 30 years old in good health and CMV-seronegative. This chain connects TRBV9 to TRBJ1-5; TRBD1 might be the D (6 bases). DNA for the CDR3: TGTGCCAGCAGCGGAACAGGGATCGGCCAGCCCCAGCATTTT. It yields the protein CASSGTGIGQPQHF.